Below, 27 T cell receptor beta chains from the same sample are listed, as sequenced in a study of T cells expressing NK-cell markers. TCRdb reprocessed the 5' RACE reads; each CDR3 protein has one entry and no DNA is given. This sample's clone table lists 300,000 to 500,000 distinct CDR3 sequences. The sequenced sample was blood T cells: a sorted CD56 or NKG2C T cell subset, CD4+ or CD8+ T cells, or bulk PBMC T cells (not recorded which). The receptors derive from a woman between 45 and 60 years old in good health.

The genes are TRBV7-9 and TRBJ1-3. From germline, CDR1 is SEHNR and CDR2 FQNEAQ (reference sequence). The CDR3 has 12 amino acids. This CDR3 is CASSLQGNTIYF.

The V call is TRBV15, the J call TRBJ2-7; checking the TCRdb D call of TRBD2 is not possible without DNA. The CDR3 totals 15 residues. The germline gives CDR1 LNHNV, CDR2 YYDKDF (reference sequence). The CDR3 here is CATSRPTSGRYEQYF.

V gene TRBV5-5 combines with J gene TRBJ1-5. The CDR3 is 16 amino acids. Per germline, CDR1 SGHKS and CDR2 YYEKEE (reference sequence). CDR3 sequence: CASSKEGKYSNQPQHF.

The rearrangement links TRBV10-3 to TRBJ2-5; TCRdb outputs TRBD2, but without DNA this stays unchecked. This CDR3 is 19 amino acids long. Germline CDR1 and CDR2: ENHRY and SYGVKD. CDR3 sequence: CAISSPLETSGRDQETQYF.

V is TRBV6-6 and J is TRBJ2-5; as DNA is missing, the TRBD1 call by TCRdb cannot be tested. CDR1 is MNHNY, CDR2 SVGAGI, per germline (reference sequence). There are 15 residues in the CDR3. CDR3 loop: CASSYRDTRLGAQYF.

The chain carries TRBV24-1 and TRBJ2-1; TCRdb's assignment of TRBD2 cannot be checked, as there is no DNA. This CDR3 region has 16 residues. Germline V CDR1 and CDR2: KGHDR, SFDVKD. The CDR3 protein is CATSDLWPSDYNEQFF.

The rearrangement links TRBV20-1 to TRBJ1-5; the D call from TCRdb, TRBD1, cannot be confirmed without DNA. The CDR3 is 15 amino acids. Germline V gene data show CDR1 as DFQATT and CDR2 as SNEGSKA (reference sequence). The CDR3 region is CSARRGTNSNQPQHF.

This chain joins TRBV9 and TRBJ2-1; as DNA is missing, the TRBD2 call by TCRdb cannot be tested. Per germline, CDR1 SGDLS and CDR2 YYNGEE. The CDR3 is made up of 13 amino acids. The CDR3 loop is CASSQSSGTAQFF.

J is TRBJ2-7 and V is TRBV29-1; the TCRdb call, TRBD2, lacks DNA for checking. The CDR3 runs to 13 residues. Germline V gene lookup returns CDR1 SQVTM and CDR2 ANQGSEA. CDR3 residues: CSVTWSTGSEQYF.

The V and J genes are TRBV27 and TRBJ2-3; TCRdb names TRBD2, which stays unverified in the absence of DNA. CDR1 is MNHEY, CDR2 SMNVEV, per germline (reference sequence). The CDR3 is 16 amino acids. The CDR3 protein is CASSSGTSVSTDTQYF.

The rearrangement links TRBV5-1 to TRBJ1-5; TCRdb gives TRBD1 as the D gene, but with no DNA this cannot be confirmed. The germline CDR1 and CDR2 sequences are SGHRS and YFSETQ. The CDR3 totals 14 residues. Here the CDR3 reads CASSYTGLGQPQHF.

This sequence joins TRBV7-7 and TRBJ2-1. Germline lookup yields CDR1 SSHAT and CDR2 FNYEAQ (reference sequence). This CDR3 has 14 amino acids. This CDR3 is CASSLDWVGNEQFF.

V gene TRBV4-2 combines with J gene TRBJ2-3. CDR3 length: 18 residues. Germline CDR1 is LGHNA and CDR2 is YNFKEQ. The CDR3 sequence: CASSQRGLGLTSTDTQYF.

The chain recombines TRBV4-1 with TRBJ2-2; TCRdb's assignment of TRBD2 cannot be checked, as there is no DNA. Per the germline V gene, CDR1 is MGHRA and CDR2 is YSYEKL. The CDR3 length is 22 residues. CDR3 residues: CASSQEVPLRLAGGGYTGELFF.

V and J are TRBV5-1 and TRBJ2-3; the D gene TCRdb calls, TRBD2, cannot be checked with no DNA. Germline lookup yields CDR1 SGHRS and CDR2 YFSETQ. CDR3 size: 13 residues. The CDR3 here is CATRTGVTDTQYF.

The rearrangement links TRBV5-1 to TRBJ1-6. This CDR3 spans 15 amino acids. The germline gives CDR1 SGHRS, CDR2 YFSETQ. The CDR3 loop is CASSFLSSYNSPLHF.

The rearrangement uses TRBV7-9 and TRBJ2-3; the D gene TCRdb calls, TRBD2, cannot be checked with no DNA. The CDR3 length is 16 residues. Germline V gene sequence: CDR1 SEHNR, CDR2 FQNEAQ (reference sequence). CDR3 protein: CASSSPHSGPTDTQYF.

The chain couples TRBV6-5 to TRBJ1-1. Germline CDR1 reads MNHEY; CDR2 reads SVGAGI. This CDR3 has 15 amino acids. The CDR3 loop reads CASSYSGNGYTEAFF.

This chain links TRBV9 with TRBJ2-1; TCRdb indicates TRBD1, and absent DNA this call remains unverified. The germline gives CDR1 SGDLS, CDR2 YYNGEE. The CDR3 is 15 residues long. The CDR3 protein is CASSPDISSYNEQFF.

This rearrangement joins TRBV3-1 to TRBJ2-2. Germline CDR1 and CDR2: LGHDT and YNNKEL (reference sequence). CDR3 length: 16 residues. The CDR3 loop reads CASSLEPTLTTGELFF.

The chain couples TRBV7-8 to TRBJ1-1. Per the germline V gene, CDR1 is SGHVS and CDR2 is FQNEAQ. The CDR3 covers 15 residues. This CDR3 is CASSFGTAFNTEAFF.

V is TRBV12-3 or TRBV12-4 and J is TRBJ2-2. CDR3 length equals 14 residues. Here the CDR3 reads CASKGVGNTGELFF.

The V and J genes are TRBV4-1 and TRBJ2-7. Germline V gene data show CDR1 as MGHRA and CDR2 as YSYEKL. CDR3 size: 14 residues. The CDR3 loop is CASSQAHLIYEQYF.

V is TRBV5-1 and J is TRBJ2-1; TCRdb proposes TRBD1, but this gene call is untestable without DNA. Germline CDR1 and CDR2: SGHRS and YFSETQ. CDR3 length: 13 residues. This CDR3 is CASSAWDNNEQFF. Complete variable domain (other parts from reference TRBV5-1 and TRBJ2-1): KAGVTQTPRYLIKTRGQQVTLSCSPISGHRSVSWYQQTPGQGLQFLFEYFSETQRNKGNFPGRFSGRQFSNSRSEMNVSTLELGDSALYLCASSAWDNNEQFFGPGTRLTVL.

The rearrangement uses TRBV5-1 and TRBJ1-1. The CDR3 contains 15 residues. CDR1 SGHRS and CDR2 YFSETQ come from the germline V gene. The CDR3 sequence: CASSWGRQGYTEAFF.

This chain links TRBV29-1 with TRBJ2-3; as DNA is missing, the TRBD2 call by TCRdb cannot be tested. The germline CDR1 and CDR2 sequences are SQVTM and ANQGSEA. The CDR3 length is 16 residues. This CDR3 is CSVVRWREWGTDTQYF.

The CDR3 protein is CASNPGDKNTEAFF. V is TRBV5-1 and J is TRBJ1-1; TCRdb's D call, TRBD1, is unchecked because there is no DNA. This CDR3 is 14 amino acids long. Looked up from germline, CDR1 is SGHRS and CDR2 is YFSETQ.